A selection of T cell receptor beta chains follows, all from one sample in a study of CD4 and CD8 cells across lung adenocarcinoma regions. TCRdb called the PCR reads again in MiXCR, with one record for every CDR3 protein. The table records fewer than 20,000 distinct CDR3 sequences, roughly half of them present only once. The sequenced sample consisted of CD8+ T cells from the center of a lung tumor. The receptors were sampled from a female donor with lung adenocarcinoma. The CD4 and CD8 labels of this study may be unreliable. Both conserved end residues are part of each CDR3. Fields, in order: CDR3 protein, CDR3 DNA, D gene, V gene, J gene, clone size. D genes are given only for firm matches. Not all rows give a size; the values are once, few, many and, for expanded clones, a class.

CASNSPGNIQYF	TGTGCCAGCAACTCCCCCGGAAACATTCAGTACTTC	-	TRBV6-1	TRBJ2-4	-
CASGGAGGRDQDTQYF	TGTGCCAGCGGGGGAGCCGGGGGACGGGACCAAGATACGCAGTACTTC	-	TRBV6-1	TRBJ2-7	-
CASRGLAGLPATNIQYF	TGTGCCAGCAGGGGCCTAGCGGGGCTGCCAGCTACAAACATTCAGTATTTC	TRBD2	TRBV6-1	TRBJ2-4	once
CASSYLPGVSTGEQYF	TGTGCCAGCAGTTACTTACCGGGGGTGAGCACAGGGGAGCAGTATTTT	-	TRBV6-5	TRBJ2-3	-
CASSPSPRTGSYEQYF	TGTGCCAGCAGTCCTTCCCCTCGGACAGGGAGTTACGAGCAGTACTTC	TRBD1	TRBV27	TRBJ2-7	few
CASFPTGTGGVKTQFF	TGTGCCAGCTTTCCCACCGGGACAGGGGGCGTGAAGACCCAGTTCTTC	TRBD1	TRBV6-1	TRBJ2-1	many
CASSPPGLAEAGQYF	TGTGCCAGCAGTCCCCCGGGACTAGCGGAGGCCGGGCAGTACTTC	TRBD2	TRBV6-1	TRBJ2-7	-
CASSLKDRGVSEQYF	TGTGCCAGCAGTTTAAAGGACAGGGGGGTTTCCGAGCAGTACTTC	TRBD1	TRBV27	TRBJ2-7	many
CASSATGLCAKNTQYF	TGCGCCAGCAGTGCGACGGGCCTGTGTGCCAAAAACACTCAGTACTTC	-	TRBV10-2	TRBJ2-4	-
CASRSVGNEQFF	TGTGCCAGCAGATCAGTAGGCAATGAGCAGTTCTTC	-	TRBV6-1	TRBJ2-1	medium-sized
CASRYTSGRESSYNEQFF	TGTGCCAGCAGATACACTAGCGGGAGGGAGAGCTCCTACAATGAGCAGTTCTTC	TRBD2	TRBV6-2/TRBV6-3	TRBJ2-1	few
CASSQRQGYLNTEAFF	TGTGCCAGCAGTCAGCGACAGGGGTATTTGAACACTGAAGCTTTCTTT	TRBD1	TRBV6-5	TRBJ1-1	many
CARRGVSGGRAKDTQYF	TGTGCCAGGAGGGGTGTATCGGGGGGGCGAGCCAAAGATACGCAGTATTTC	TRBD2	TRBV6-1	TRBJ2-4	-
CASSIWGPSGEQYF	TGTGCCAGCAGCATTTGGGGCCCCTCGGGAGAGCAGTACTTC	-	TRBV6-2/TRBV6-3	TRBJ2-7	few
CASSRGLAGGRHTETQYF	TGTGCCAGCAGTCGCGGACTAGCGGGGGGCCGTCACACAGAGACGCAGTATTTT	TRBD2	TRBV6-1	TRBJ2-3	-
CSARDHPLAATDTQYF	TGCAGTGCTAGAGATCACCCTCTTGCTGCCACAGATACGCAGTATTTT	-	TRBV20-1	TRBJ2-3	-